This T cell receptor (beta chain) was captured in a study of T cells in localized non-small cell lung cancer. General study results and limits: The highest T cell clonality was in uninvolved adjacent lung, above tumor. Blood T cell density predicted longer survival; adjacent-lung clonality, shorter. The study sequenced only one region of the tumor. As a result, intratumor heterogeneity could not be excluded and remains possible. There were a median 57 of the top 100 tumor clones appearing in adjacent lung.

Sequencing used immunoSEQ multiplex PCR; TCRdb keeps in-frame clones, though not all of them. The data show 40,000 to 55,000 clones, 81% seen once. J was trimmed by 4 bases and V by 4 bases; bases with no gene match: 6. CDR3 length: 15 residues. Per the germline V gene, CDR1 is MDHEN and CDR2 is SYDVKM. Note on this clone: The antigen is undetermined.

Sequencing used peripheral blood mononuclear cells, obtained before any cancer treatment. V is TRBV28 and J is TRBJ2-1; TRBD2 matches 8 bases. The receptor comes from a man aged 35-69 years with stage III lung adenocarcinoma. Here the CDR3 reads CASSSRLAIYNEQFF. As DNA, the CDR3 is TGTGCCAGCAGTTCTAGACTAGCGATATACAATGAGCAGTTCTTC.